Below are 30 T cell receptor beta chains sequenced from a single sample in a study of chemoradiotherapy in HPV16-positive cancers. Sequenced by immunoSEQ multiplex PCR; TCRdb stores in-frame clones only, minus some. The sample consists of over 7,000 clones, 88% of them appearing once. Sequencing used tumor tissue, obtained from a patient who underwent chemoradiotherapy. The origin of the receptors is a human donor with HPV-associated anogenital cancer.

The CDR3 protein is CASSRYRGLSYEQYV. Written as DNA, the CDR3 is TGTGCCAGCAGCCGTTACAGGGGGCTTTCCTACGAGCAGTACGTC. The chain has TRBV11-3 and TRBJ2-7; 9 nucleotides line up with TRBD1. This CDR3 has 15 amino acids. V lost 5 bases, J lost 1 base, and 6 bases stayed unmatched. Germline loops: CDR1 SGHNT, CDR2 YENEEA.

CDR3 amino acids: CASSRSGFEIAKNIQYF. Here the CDR3 DNA reads TGTGCCAGCTCACGGTCCGGGTTTGAGATAGCCAAAAACATTCAGTACTTC. The chain recombines TRBV18 with TRBJ2-4; D is unresolved. Trimming left V 4 bases short and J 0 bases short, with 16 bases between. The CDR3 contains 17 residues. The germline gives CDR1 KGHSH, CDR2 LQKENI.

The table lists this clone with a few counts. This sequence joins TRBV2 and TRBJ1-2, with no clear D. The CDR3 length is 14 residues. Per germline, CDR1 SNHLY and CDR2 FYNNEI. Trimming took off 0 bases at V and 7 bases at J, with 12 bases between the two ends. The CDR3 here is CASSEAGDLSGYTF. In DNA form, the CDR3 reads TGTGCCAGCAGTGAAGCCGGAGACTTGAGTGGCTACACCTTC.

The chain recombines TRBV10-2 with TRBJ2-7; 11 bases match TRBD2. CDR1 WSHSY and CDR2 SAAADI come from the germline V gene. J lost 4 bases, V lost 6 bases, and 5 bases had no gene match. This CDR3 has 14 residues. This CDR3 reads CASRNGTSGYEQYF. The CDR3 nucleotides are TGCGCCAGCAGAAACGGGACTAGCGGTTACGAGCAGTACTTC.

The CDR3 protein is CASSLALWDRDNEQFF. The CDR3 DNA reads as TGTGCCAGCAGCTTGGCCCTTTGGGACAGGGACAATGAGCAGTTCTTC. The V gene is TRBV5-5, the J gene TRBJ2-1; 9 bases are a match to TRBD1. The V gene end was trimmed by 0 bases and the J gene end by 5 bases; junction bases not matched to a gene: 6. This CDR3 region has 16 residues. Germline lookup yields CDR1 SGHKS and CDR2 YYEKEE (reference sequence).

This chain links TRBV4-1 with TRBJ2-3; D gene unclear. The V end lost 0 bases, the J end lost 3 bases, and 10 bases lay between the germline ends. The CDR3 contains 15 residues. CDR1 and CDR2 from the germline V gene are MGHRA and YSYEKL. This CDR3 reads CASSQDGKETDTQYF. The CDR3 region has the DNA TGCGCCAGCAGCCAAGATGGAAAGGAGACAGATACGCAGTATTTT.

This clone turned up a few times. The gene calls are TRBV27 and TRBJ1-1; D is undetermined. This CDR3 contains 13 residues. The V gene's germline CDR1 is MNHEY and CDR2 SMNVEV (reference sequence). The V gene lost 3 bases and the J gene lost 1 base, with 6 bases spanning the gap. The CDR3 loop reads CASSFDQNTEAFF. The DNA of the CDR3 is TGTGCCAGCAGTTTTGACCAGAACACTGAAGCTTTCTTT.

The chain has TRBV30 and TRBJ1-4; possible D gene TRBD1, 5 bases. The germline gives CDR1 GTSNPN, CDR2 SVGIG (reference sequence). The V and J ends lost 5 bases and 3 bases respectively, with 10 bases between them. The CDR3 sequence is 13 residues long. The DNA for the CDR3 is TGTGCCTGGGGGGCGATATCTAATGAAAAACTGTTTTTT. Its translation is CAWGAISNEKLFF.

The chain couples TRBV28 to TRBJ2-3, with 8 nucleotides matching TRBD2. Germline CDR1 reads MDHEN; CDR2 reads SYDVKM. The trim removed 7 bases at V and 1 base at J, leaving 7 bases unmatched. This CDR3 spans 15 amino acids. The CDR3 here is CASKDRGLGTDTQYF. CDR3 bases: TGTGCCAGCAAAGATAGGGGACTAGGCACAGATACGCAGTATTTT.

The CDR3 reads CASSLNSGGDNEQFF. CDR3 DNA sequence: TGTGCCAGCAGCCTAAATAGCGGGGGAGACAATGAGCAGTTCTTC. The gene calls are TRBV11-2 and TRBJ2-1; the match to TRBD2 covers 9 bases. The junction had 7 bases not matched to a gene; V was cut back by 5 bases and J by 5 bases. CDR3 length: 15 residues. Germline V CDR1 and CDR2: SGHAT, FQNNGV.

The CDR3 protein is CASSSTRQGRYEQYF. The DNA of the CDR3 is TGTGCCAGCAGTTCGACTCGACAGGGAAGGTACGAGCAGTACTTC. V and J are TRBV6-6 and TRBJ2-5, with 7 bases matching TRBD1. The J call could be wrong; TRBJ2-7 is a better fit for the DNA end. The germline gives CDR1 MNHNY, CDR2 SVGAGI (reference sequence). This CDR3 region has 15 residues.

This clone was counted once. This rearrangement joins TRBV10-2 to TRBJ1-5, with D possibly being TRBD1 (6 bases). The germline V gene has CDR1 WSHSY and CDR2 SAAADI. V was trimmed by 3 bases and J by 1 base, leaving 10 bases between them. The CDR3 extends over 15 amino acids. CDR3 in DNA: TGCGCCAGCAGTGATCTCAGGGGAAGCAATCAGCCCCAGCATTTT. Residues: CASSDLRGSNQPQHF.

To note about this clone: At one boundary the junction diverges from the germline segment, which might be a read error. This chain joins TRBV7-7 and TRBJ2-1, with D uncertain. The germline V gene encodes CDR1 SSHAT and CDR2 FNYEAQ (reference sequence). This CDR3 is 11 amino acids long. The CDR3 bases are TGTGCTAGCAGCTCAGGTAATGAGCAGTTCTTC. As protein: CASSSGNEQFF. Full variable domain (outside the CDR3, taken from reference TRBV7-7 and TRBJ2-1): GAGVSQSPRYKVTKRGQDVTLRCDPISSHATLYWYQQALGQGPEFLTYFNYEAQPDKSGLPSDRFSAERPEGSISTLTIQRTEQRDSAMYRCASSSGNEQFFGPGTRLTVL.

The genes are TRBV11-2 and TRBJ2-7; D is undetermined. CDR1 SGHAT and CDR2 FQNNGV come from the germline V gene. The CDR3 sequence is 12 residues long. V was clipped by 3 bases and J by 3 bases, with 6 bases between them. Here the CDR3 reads CASSFGDYEQYF. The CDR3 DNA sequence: TGTGCCAGCAGCTTTGGGGACTACGAGCAGTACTTC.

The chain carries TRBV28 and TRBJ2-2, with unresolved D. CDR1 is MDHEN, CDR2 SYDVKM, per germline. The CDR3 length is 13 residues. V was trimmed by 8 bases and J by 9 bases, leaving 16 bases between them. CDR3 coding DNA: TGTGCCAGCTCCCTGTCAACGGACCGGGAGCTGTTTTTT. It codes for CASSLSTDRELFF.

In nucleotides, the CDR3 is TGTGCCAGCAGTGAAGCGCGCAGGGGGCGAACGTCGAGGCAGTACGTC. The encoded protein is CASSEARRGRTSRQYV. The gene calls are TRBV6-1 and TRBJ2-7, with TRBD1 matching over 8 bases. Germline trimming cut 0 bases from V and 9 bases from J; bases unmatched to any gene: 13. CDR1 and CDR2 (germline): MNHNS, SASEGT. The CDR3 is 16 residues long.

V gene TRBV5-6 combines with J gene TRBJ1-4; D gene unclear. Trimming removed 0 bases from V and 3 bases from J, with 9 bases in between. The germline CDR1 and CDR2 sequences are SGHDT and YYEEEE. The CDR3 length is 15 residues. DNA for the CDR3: TGTGCCAGCAGCTTGGGCCCCTCACCTAATGAAAAACTGTTTTTT. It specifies CASSLGPSPNEKLFF.

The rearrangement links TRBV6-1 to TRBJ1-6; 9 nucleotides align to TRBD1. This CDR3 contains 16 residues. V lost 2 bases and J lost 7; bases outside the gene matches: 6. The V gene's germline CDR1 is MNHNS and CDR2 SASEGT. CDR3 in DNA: TGTGCCAGCAGTGAATTGGGGGGACAGGGAAATTCACCCCTCCACTTT. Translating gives CASSELGGQGNSPLHF.

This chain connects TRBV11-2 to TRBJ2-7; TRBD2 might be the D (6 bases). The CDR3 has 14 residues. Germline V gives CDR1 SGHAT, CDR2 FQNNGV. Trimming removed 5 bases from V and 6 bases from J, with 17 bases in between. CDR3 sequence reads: CASSLIGGSGEQYF. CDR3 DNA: TGTGCCAGCAGCCTCATCGGGGGTAGTGGCGAGCAGTACTTC.

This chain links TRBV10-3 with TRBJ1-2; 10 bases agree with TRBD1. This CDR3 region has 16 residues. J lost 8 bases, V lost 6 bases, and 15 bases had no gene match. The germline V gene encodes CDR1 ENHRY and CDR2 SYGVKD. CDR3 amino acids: CAIRSGQPGTGVGYTF. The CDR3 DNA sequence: TGTGCCATCAGGTCCGGGCAGCCCGGGACAGGGGTAGGCTACACCTTC.

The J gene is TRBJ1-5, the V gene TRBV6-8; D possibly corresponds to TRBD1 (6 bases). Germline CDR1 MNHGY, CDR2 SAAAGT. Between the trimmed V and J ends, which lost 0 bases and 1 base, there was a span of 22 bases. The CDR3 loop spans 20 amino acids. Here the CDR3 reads CASSYSNRDIRGMSNQPQHF. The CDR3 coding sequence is TGTGCCAGCAGTTACTCGAACCGGGACATCCGCGGAATGAGCAATCAGCCCCAGCATTTT.

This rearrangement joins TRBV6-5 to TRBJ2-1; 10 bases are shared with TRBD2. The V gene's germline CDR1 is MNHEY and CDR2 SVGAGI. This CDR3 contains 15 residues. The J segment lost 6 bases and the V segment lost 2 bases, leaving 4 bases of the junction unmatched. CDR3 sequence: CASSYVAGGLNEQFF. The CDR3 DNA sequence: TGTGCCAGCAGTTACGTAGCGGGAGGTCTCAATGAGCAGTTCTTC.

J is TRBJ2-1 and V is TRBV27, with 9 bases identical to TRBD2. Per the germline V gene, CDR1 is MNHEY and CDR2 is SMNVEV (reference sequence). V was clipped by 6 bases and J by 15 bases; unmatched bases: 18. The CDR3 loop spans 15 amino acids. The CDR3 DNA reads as TGTGCCAGCAGGCGGGCGGGAGGGCCTGACCTCCATTGGTTCTTC. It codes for CASRRAGGPDLHWFF.

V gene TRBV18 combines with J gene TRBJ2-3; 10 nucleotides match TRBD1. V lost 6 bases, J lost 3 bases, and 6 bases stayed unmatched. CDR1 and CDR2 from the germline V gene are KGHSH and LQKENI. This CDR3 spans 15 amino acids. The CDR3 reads CASSDRGQETDTQYF. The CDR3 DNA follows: TGTGCCAGCTCTGACAGGGGGCAAGAAACAGATACGCAGTATTTT.

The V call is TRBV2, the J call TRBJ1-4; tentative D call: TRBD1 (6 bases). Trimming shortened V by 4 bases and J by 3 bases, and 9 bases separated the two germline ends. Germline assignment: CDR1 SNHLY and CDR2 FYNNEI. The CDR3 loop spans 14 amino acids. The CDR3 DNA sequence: TGTGCCAGCAGTGTCAGGGGCGCTAATGAAAAACTGTTTTTT. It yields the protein CASSVRGANEKLFF.

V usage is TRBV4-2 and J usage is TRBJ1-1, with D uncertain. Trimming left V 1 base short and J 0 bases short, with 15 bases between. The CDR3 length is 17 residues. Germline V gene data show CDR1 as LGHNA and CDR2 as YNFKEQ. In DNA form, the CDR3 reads TGTGCCAGCAGCCAAGGAGGCCCCGAAGGGTTGAACACTGAAGCTTTCTTT. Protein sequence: CASSQGGPEGLNTEAFF.

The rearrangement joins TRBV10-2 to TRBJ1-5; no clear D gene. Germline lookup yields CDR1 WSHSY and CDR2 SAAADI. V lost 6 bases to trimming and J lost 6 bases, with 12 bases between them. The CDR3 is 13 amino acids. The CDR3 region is CASRLNDGQPQHF. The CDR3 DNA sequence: TGCGCCAGCAGGTTGAACGACGGTCAGCCCCAGCATTTT.

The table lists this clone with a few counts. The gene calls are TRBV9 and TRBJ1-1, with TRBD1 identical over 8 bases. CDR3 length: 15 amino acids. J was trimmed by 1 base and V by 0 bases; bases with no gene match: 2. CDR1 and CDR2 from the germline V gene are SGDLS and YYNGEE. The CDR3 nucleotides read TGTGCCAGCAGCGTAGTCCAGGGGGCGAACACTGAAGCTTTCTTT. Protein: CASSVVQGANTEAFF. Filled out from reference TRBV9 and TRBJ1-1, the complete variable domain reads DSGVTQTPKHLITATGQRVTLRCSPRSGDLSVYWYQQSLDQGLQFLIQYYNGEERAKGNILERFSAQQFPDLHSELNLSSLELGDSALYFCASSVVQGANTEAFFGQGTRLTVV.

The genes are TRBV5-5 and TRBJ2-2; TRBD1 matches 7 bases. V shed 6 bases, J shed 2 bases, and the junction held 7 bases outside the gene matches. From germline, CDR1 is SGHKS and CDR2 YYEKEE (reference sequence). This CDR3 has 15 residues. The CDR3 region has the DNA TGTGCCAGCATCCCCGGGACAGATAACACCGGGGAGCTGTTTTTT. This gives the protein CASIPGTDNTGELFF.

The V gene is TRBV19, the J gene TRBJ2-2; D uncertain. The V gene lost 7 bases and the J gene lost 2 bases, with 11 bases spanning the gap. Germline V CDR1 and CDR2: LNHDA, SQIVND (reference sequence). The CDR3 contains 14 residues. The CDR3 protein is CASTSNINTGELFF. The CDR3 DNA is TGTGCCAGTACTTCCAACATCAACACCGGGGAGCTGTTTTTT.